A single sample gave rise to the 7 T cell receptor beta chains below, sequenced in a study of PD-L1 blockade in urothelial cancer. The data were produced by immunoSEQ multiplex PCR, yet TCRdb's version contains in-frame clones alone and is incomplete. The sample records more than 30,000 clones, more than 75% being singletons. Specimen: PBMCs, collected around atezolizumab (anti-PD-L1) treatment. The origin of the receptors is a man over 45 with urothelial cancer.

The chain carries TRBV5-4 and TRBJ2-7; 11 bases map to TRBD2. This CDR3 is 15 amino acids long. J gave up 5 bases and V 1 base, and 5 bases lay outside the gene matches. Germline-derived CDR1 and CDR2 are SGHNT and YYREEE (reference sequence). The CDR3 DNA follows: TGTGCCAGCAGCTTGACTAGCGGGGGTAAAAACGAGCAGTACTTC. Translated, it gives CASSLTSGGKNEQYF.

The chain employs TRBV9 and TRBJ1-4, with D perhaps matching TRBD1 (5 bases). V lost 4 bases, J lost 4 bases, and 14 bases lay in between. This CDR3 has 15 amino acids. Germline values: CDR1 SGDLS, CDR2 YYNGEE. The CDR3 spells CASSMTATINEKLFF. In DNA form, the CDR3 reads TGTGCCAGCAGCATGACAGCCACTATTAATGAAAAACTGTTTTTT.

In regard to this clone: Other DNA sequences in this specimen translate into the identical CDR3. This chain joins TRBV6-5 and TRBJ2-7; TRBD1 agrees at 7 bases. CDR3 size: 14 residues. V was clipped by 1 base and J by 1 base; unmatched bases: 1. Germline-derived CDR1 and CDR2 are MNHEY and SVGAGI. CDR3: CASSYLGQSYEQYF. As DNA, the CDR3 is TGTGCCAGCAGTTACTTGGGACAGTCCTACGAGCAGTACTTC.

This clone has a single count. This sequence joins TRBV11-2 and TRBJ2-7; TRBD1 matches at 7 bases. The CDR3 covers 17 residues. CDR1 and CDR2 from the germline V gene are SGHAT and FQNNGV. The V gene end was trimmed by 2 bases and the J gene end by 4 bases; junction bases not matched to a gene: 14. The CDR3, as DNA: TGTGCCAGCAGCTTAAGGGGGCCACAGGGTATGGGGTACGAGCAGTACTTC. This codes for CASSLRGPQGMGYEQYF. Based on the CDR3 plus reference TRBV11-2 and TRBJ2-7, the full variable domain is EAGVAQSPRYKIIEKRQSVAFWCNPISGHATLYWYQQILGQGPKLLIQFQNNGVVDDSQLPKDRFSAERLKGVDSTLKIQPAKLEDSAVYLCASSLRGPQGMGYEQYFGPGTRLTVT.

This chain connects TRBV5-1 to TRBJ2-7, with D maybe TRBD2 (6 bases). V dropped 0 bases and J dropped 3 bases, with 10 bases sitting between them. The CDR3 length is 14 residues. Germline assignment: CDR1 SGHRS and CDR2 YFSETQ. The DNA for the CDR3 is TGCGCCAGCAGCTTGGAGGCGGGACGCTACGAGCAGTACTTC. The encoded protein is CASSLEAGRYEQYF.

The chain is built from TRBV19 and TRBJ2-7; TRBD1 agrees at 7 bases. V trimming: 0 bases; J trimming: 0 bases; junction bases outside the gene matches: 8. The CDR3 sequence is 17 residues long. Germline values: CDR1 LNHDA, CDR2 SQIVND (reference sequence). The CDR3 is CASSIDPSGTASYEQYF. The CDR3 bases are TGTGCCAGTAGTATAGACCCTTCCGGGACAGCCTCCTACGAGCAGTACTTC.

The CDR3 DNA reads TGCGCCAGCAGCCAAGAGAGCTCCTACAATGAGCAGTTCTTC. Translation gives CASSQESSYNEQFF. The genes are TRBV4-1 and TRBJ2-1; D call uncertain. Germline values: CDR1 MGHRA, CDR2 YSYEKL. The germline V and J ends were trimmed by 0 bases and 0 bases, with 3 bases remaining between them. CDR3 length: 14 amino acids.